The rows below give T cell receptor beta chains drawn from one sample of a study of blood T cells in healthy people across ages. TCRdb re-derived calls from the 5' RACE reads in MiXCR, one entry per CDR3 protein. Among roughly 1,800,000 distinct CDR3 sequences, about 50% were seen once, and the ten largest hold less than 2.5%. The sequencing input was blood. The receptors derive from a woman between 35 and 50 years old in good health. Both conserved end residues are part of each CDR3. The D gene is left open where the match is weak. Only some rows state a clone size, as once, few, many or a class for expanded clones.

J gene,CDR3 length,V gene,clone size,D gene,CDR3 protein,CDR3 DNA
TRBJ2-2,13,TRBV7-2,NA,NA,CASSFKMGGELFF,TGTGCCAGCAGCTTCAAGATGGGCGGGGAGCTGTTTTTT
TRBJ2-5,14,TRBV6-2/TRBV6-3,NA,NA,CASVGVVLRETQYF,TGTGCCAGCGTTGGGGTCGTCTTGCGGGAGACCCAGTACTTC
TRBJ2-2,14,TRBV29-1,NA,NA,CSVRQVTNTGELFF,TGCAGCGTTAGACAGGTCACGAACACCGGGGAGCTGTTTTTT
TRBJ2-1,14,TRBV12-3/TRBV12-4,few,NA,CASSWDLPYNEQFF,TGTGCCAGCAGCTGGGACTTGCCCTACAATGAGCAGTTCTTC
TRBJ2-1,15,TRBV3-1,NA,NA,CASSRRGASYNEQFF,TGTGCCAGCAGCCGACGAGGGGCCTCCTACAATGAGCAGTTCTTC
TRBJ2-7,15,TRBV6-6,once,TRBD1,CASRARTGKAYEQYF,TGTGCCAGCAGGGCTAGGACAGGGAAAGCCTACGAGCAGTACTTC
TRBJ2-1,15,TRBV6-2/TRBV6-3,NA,NA,CASSPMGDPYNEQFF,TGTGCCAGCAGTCCCATGGGGGACCCCTACAATGAGCAGTTCTTC
TRBJ2-7,10,TRBV7-9,few,NA,CASTPYEQYF,TGTGCCAGCACCCCCTACGAGCAGTACTTC
TRBJ2-5,13,TRBV9,NA,NA,CASSVGSRETQYF,TGTGCCAGCAGCGTAGGTTCCCGGGAGACCCAGTACTTC
TRBJ1-4,15,TRBV10-3,NA,NA,CAISEGGTTNEKLFF,TGTGCCATCAGTGAAGGAGGAACCACTAATGAAAAACTGTTTTTT
TRBJ2-7,17,TRBV7-2,NA,TRBD2,CASSFPRTSEGPYEQYF,TGTGCCAGCAGCTTTCCCAGGACTAGCGAGGGACCTTACGAGCAGTACTTC
TRBJ2-3,16,TRBV9,NA,TRBD2,CASSVPAGGQTDTQYF,TGTGCCAGCAGCGTCCCAGCGGGGGGGCAAACAGATACGCAGTATTTT
TRBJ2-5,13,TRBV29-1,NA,NA,CSVPRGGGETQYF,TGCAGCGTCCCCCGTGGGGGTGGAGAGACCCAGTACTTC
TRBJ2-1,15,TRBV5-1,NA,NA,CASSLSRVYGDEQFF,TGCGCCAGCAGCTTGTCTCGGGTCTACGGCGATGAGCAGTTCTTC
TRBJ2-5,14,TRBV9,many,NA,CASSPPQLQETQYF,TGTGCCAGCAGCCCTCCACAGTTACAAGAGACCCAGTACTTC
TRBJ1-5,14,TRBV6-1,NA,NA,CASKEGDLNQPQHF,TGTGCCAGCAAAGAGGGGGACCTAAATCAGCCCCAGCATTTT
TRBJ1-4,17,TRBV7-2,once,NA,CASSPARVPGANEKLFF,TGTGCCAGCAGCCCGGCCAGGGTGCCGGGGGCTAATGAAAAACTGTTTTTT
TRBJ1-1,14,TRBV6-2/TRBV6-3,NA,TRBD1,CASSYWTGASEAFF,TGTGCCAGCAGTTACTGGACAGGCGCCTCTGAAGCTTTCTTT
TRBJ1-2,13,TRBV2,NA,NA,CAPSSDRGYGYTF,TGTGCCCCTTCCTCGGACAGAGGTTATGGCTACACCTTC
TRBJ1-1,13,TRBV27,many,NA,CASSWTVNTEAFF,TGTGCCAGCAGTTGGACGGTGAACACTGAAGCTTTCTTT
TRBJ2-7,13,TRBV7-2,NA,NA,CASSFGGRYEQYF,TGTGCCAGCAGCTTCGGAGGCAGGTACGAGCAGTACTTC
TRBJ2-7,14,TRBV10-3,NA,TRBD2,CAIRDLAGGYEQYF,TGTGCCATCAGAGACCTAGCGGGTGGCTACGAGCAGTACTTC
TRBJ2-7,13,TRBV5-4,NA,NA,CASSLDSEYEQYF,TGTGCCAGCAGCTTGGACAGCGAATACGAGCAGTACTTC
TRBJ1-6,15,TRBV18,NA,TRBD1,CASSSIGQVNSPLHF,TGTGCCAGCTCATCTATCGGACAGGTTAATTCACCCCTCCACTTT
TRBJ1-6,12,TRBV27,NA,NA,CASRLLNSPLHF,TGTGCCAGCAGGCTCTTGAATTCACCCCTCCACTTT
TRBJ2-1,15,TRBV4-1,few,TRBD2,CASHPSGGSYNEQFF,TGCGCCAGCCACCCTAGCGGGGGTTCCTACAATGAGCAGTTCTTC
TRBJ1-2,13,TRBV20-1,NA,NA,CSTSAPVGYGYTF,TGCAGTACTAGTGCCCCGGTTGGCTATGGCTACACCTTC
TRBJ2-3,15,TRBV6-5,NA,TRBD1,CASRADRGGTDTQYF,TGTGCCAGCAGAGCCGACAGGGGCGGCACAGATACGCAGTATTTT
TRBJ2-5,15,TRBV27,few,NA,CASSIRLTRQETQYF,TGTGCCAGCAGTATCCGACTAACCAGACAAGAGACCCAGTACTTC
TRBJ2-7,15,TRBV20-1,NA,TRBD1,CSAIPGQGTGHEQYF,TGCAGTGCTATACCGGGACAGGGAACCGGGCACGAGCAGTACTTC
TRBJ2-1,18,TRBV4-3,NA,NA,CASSQHSSSISSYNEQFF,TGCGCCAGCAGCCAGCATTCCTCATCGATAAGCTCCTACAATGAGCAGTTCTTC
TRBJ2-1,15,TRBV28,few,TRBD1,CASSYRQGADNEQFF,TGTGCCAGCAGCTATCGACAGGGGGCTGACAATGAGCAGTTCTTC
TRBJ2-3,13,TRBV10-3,NA,NA,CATEHREGDTQYF,TGTGCCACCGAACACAGGGAGGGCGATACGCAGTATTTT
TRBJ2-3,15,TRBV12-3/TRBV12-4,few,NA,CASSSPSDYTDTQYF,TGTGCCAGCAGTTCTCCCAGCGATTACACAGATACGCAGTATTTT
TRBJ2-7,17,TRBV4-1,NA,NA,CASSQIDARGPQNIRYF,TGCGCCAGCAGCCAAATCGATGCGAGGGGACCACAAAACATTCGGTACTTC
TRBJ2-4,17,TRBV11-2,NA,TRBD2,CASGSLTSLLGKNIQYF,TGTGCCAGCGGCTCACTGACTAGCCTCCTGGGCAAAAACATTCAGTACTTC
TRBJ2-3,17,TRBV15,few,NA,CATSRDPWDSSTDTQYF,TGTGCCACCAGCAGAGATCCTTGGGATTCTAGCACAGATACGCAGTATTTT
TRBJ2-1,16,TRBV4-3,few,TRBD2,CASSQETSGGYNEQFF,TGCGCCAGCAGCCAAGAGACTAGCGGGGGTTACAATGAGCAGTTCTTC
TRBJ1-6,13,TRBV2,NA,TRBD1,CASPRDRNSPLHF,TGTGCCAGCCCAAGGGACAGGAATTCACCCCTCCACTTT
TRBJ2-1,16,TRBV5-6,NA,TRBD1,CASSLRDRGPYNEQFF,TGTGCCAGCAGCTTGCGAGACAGGGGGCCTTACAATGAGCAGTTCTTC
TRBJ1-2,16,TRBV3-1,NA,NA,CASSQDTTRLHRGYTF,TGTGCCAGCAGCCAAGATACGACCCGCCTTCATCGTGGCTACACCTTC
TRBJ2-1,17,TRBV7-2,NA,TRBD2,CASNVPGLAGGYNEQFF,TGTGCCAGCAACGTCCCGGGACTAGCGGGGGGTTACAATGAGCAGTTCTTC